This T cell receptor (beta chain) was sequenced in a study of breast tumors, draining lymph nodes, adjacent tissues. General observations from the study: Compared with basal-like, luminal-like tumors shared significantly more repertoire with nontumor tissue.

Each CDR3 protein gets one entry after TCRdb re-called the multiplex PCR reads with MiXCR. This sample has some 100,000 distinct CDR3 sequences, with 21% found just once. This clonotype was counted at least ten times. What it recognizes is unknown. Between the trimmed V and J ends, which lost 4 bases and 0 bases, there was a span of 10 bases. The CDR3 sequence is 16 residues long. Germline V lookup: CDR1 MGHRA, CDR2 YSYEKL. Samples came from axillary lymph nodes draining the breast cancer. The V and J genes are TRBV4-1 and TRBJ1-6; TRBD1 might be the D (6 bases). What was sequenced was axillary lymph node tissue. The clonotype comes from a female donor with breast cancer. Some clones in this sample may be carry-over from other donors' samples. As DNA, the CDR3 is TGCGCCAGCAGCCCAGGGGAGGGCTCCTATAATTCACCCCTCCACTTT. As protein: CASSPGEGSYNSPLHF.